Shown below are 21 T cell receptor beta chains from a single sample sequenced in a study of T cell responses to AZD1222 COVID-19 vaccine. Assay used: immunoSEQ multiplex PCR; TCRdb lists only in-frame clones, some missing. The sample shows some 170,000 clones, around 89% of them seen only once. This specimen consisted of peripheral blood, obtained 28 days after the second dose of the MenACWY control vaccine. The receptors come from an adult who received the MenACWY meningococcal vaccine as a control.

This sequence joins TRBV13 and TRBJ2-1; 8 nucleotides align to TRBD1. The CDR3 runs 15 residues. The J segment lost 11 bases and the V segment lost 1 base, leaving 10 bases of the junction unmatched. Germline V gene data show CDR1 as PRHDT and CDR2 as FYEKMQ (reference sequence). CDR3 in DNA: TGTGCCAGCAGCTTAGAAGACAGGGGAACCAGGAAGCAGTTCTTC. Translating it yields CASSLEDRGTRKQFF.

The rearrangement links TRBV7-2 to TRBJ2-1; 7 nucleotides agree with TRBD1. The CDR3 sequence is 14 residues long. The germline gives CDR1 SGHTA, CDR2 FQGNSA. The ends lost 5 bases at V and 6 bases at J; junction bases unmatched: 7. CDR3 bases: TGTGCCAGCAGCGCGTCGGACAGGCCCAATGAGCAGTTCTTC. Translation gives CASSASDRPNEQFF.

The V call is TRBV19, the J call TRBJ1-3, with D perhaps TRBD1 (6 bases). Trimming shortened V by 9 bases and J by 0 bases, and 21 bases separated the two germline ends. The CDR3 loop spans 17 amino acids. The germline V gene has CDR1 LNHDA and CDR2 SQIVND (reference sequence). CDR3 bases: TGTGCCAGCAGAAAGGGGGACGGGGCCCGCTCTGGAAACACCATATATTTT. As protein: CASRKGDGARSGNTIYF. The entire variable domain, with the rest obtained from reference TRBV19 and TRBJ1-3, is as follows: DGGITQSPKYLFRKEGQNVTLSCEQNLNHDAMYWYRQDPGQGLRLIYYSQIVNDFQKGDIAEGYSVSREKKESFPLTVTSAQKNPTAFYLCASRKGDGARSGNTIYFGEGSWLTVV.

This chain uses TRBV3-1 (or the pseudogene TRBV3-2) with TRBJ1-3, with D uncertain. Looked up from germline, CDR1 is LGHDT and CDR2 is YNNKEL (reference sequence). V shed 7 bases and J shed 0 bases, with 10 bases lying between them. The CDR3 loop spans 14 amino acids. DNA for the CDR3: TGTGCCAGCACCCAGATGAGCTCTGGAAACACCATATATTTT. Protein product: CASTQMSSGNTIYF.

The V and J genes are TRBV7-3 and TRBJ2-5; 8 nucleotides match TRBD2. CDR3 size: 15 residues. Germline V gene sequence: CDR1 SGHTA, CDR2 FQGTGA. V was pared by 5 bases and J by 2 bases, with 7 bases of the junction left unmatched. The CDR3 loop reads CASSRNAGGQETQYF. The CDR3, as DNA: TGTGCCAGCAGCCGGAACGCGGGGGGTCAAGAGACCCAGTACTTC.

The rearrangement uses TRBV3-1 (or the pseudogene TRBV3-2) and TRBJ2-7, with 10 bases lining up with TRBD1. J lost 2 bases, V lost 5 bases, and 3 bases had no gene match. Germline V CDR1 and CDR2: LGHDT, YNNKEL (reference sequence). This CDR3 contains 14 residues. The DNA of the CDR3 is TGTGCCAGCAGCAGGGGGACAGGGGCCTACGAGCAGTACTTC. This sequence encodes CASSRGTGAYEQYF.

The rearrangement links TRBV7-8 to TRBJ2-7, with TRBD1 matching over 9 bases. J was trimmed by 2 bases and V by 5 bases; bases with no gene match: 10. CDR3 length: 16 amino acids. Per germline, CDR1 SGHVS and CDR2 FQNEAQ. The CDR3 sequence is CASSHQVGQGPYEQYF. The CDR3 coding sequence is TGTGCCAGCAGCCACCAGGTGGGACAGGGACCCTACGAGCAGTACTTC.

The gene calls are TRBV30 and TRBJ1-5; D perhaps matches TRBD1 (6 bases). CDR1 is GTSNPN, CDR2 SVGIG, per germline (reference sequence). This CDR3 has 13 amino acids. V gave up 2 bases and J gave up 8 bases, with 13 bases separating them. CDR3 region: CAWSLIQGEPQHF. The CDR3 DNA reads TGTGCCTGGAGTCTCATACAGGGAGAGCCCCAGCATTTT.

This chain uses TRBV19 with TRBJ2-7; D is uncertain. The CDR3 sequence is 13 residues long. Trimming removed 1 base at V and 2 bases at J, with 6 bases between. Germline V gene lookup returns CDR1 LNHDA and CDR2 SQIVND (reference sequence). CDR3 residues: CASSIAPPYEQYF. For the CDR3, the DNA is TGTGCCAGTAGTATAGCGCCTCCCTACGAGCAGTACTTC. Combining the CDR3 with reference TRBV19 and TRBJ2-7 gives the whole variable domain DGGITQSPKYLFRKEGQNVTLSCEQNLNHDAMYWYRQDPGQGLRLIYYSQIVNDFQKGDIAEGYSVSREKKESFPLTVTSAQKNPTAFYLCASSIAPPYEQYFGPGTRLTVT.

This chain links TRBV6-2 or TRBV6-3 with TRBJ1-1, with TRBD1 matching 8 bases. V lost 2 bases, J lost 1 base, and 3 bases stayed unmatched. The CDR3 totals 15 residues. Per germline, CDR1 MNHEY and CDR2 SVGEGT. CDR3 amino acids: CASSYPGTGNTEAFF. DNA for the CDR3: TGTGCCAGCAGTTACCCCGGGACAGGGAACACTGAAGCTTTCTTT.

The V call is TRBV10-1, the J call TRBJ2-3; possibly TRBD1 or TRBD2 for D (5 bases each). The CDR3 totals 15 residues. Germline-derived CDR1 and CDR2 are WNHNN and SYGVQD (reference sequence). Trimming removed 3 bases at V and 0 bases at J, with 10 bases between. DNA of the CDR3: TGCGCCAGCAGTGATGGGACGGAAAGCACAGATACGCAGTATTTT. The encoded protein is CASSDGTESTDTQYF.

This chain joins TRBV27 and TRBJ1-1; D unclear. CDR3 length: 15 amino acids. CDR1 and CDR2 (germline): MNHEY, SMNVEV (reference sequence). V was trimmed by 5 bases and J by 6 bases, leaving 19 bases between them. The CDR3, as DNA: TGTGCCAGCAGTCTCTTTTTCTCGAGAGACCCTGAAGCTTTCTTT. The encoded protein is CASSLFFSRDPEAFF.

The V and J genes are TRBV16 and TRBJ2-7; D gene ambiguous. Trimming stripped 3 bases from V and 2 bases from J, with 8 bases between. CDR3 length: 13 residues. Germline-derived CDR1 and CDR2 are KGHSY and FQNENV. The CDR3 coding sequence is TGTGCCAGCAGCCATCGAGTAACCTACGAGCAGTACTTC. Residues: CASSHRVTYEQYF.

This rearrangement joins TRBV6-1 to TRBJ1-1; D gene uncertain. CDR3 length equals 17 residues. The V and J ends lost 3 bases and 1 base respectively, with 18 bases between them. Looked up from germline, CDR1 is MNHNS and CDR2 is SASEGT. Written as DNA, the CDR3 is TGTGCCAGCAGTGACATTAACCAGGTTGTTGCGAACACTGAAGCTTTCTTT. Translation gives CASSDINQVVANTEAFF.

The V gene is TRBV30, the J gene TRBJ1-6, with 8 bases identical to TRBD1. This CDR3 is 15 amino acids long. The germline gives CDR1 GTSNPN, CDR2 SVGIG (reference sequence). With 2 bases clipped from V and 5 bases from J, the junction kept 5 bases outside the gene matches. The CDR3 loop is CAWSLPGQDNSPLHF. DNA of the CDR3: TGTGCCTGGAGTCTACCGGGACAGGATAATTCACCCCTCCACTTT.

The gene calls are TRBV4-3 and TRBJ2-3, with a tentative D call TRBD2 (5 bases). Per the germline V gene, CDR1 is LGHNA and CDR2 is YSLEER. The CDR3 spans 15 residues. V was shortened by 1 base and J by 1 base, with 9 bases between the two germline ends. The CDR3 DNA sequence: TGCGCCAGCAGCCAAGTGGATAGCGGCACAGATACGCAGTATTTT. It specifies CASSQVDSGTDTQYF.

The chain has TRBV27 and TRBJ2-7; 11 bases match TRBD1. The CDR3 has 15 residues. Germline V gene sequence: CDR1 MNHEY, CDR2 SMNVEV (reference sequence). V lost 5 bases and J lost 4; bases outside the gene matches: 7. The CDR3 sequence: CASSRSGTGGYEQYF. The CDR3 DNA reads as TGTGCCAGCAGTCGATCCGGGACAGGGGGGTACGAGCAGTACTTC.

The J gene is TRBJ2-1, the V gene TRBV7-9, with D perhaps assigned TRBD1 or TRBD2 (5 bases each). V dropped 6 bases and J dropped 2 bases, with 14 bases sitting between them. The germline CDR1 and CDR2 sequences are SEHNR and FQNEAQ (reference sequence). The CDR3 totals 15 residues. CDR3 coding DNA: TGTGCCAGCAGAGAGCCGGGACCGACCTACAATGAGCAGTTCTTC. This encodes CASREPGPTYNEQFF. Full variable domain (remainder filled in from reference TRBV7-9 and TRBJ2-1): DTGVSQNPRHKITKRGQNVTFRCDPISEHNRLYWYRQTLGQGPEFLTYFQNEAQLEKSRLLSDRFSAERPKGSFSTLEIQRTEQGDSAMYLCASREPGPTYNEQFFGPGTRLTVL.

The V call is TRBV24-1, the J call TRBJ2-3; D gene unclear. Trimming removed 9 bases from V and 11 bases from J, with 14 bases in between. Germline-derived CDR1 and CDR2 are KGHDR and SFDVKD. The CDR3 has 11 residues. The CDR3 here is CATGSVLGQYF. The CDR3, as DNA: TGTGCCACCGGCAGCGTTTTAGGGCAGTATTTT.

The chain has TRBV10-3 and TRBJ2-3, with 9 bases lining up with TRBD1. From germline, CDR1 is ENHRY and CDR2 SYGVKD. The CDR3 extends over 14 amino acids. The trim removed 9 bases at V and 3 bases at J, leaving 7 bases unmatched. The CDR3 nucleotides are TGTGCCATACGAGGACAGGGGAGAACAGATACGCAGTATTTT. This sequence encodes CAIRGQGRTDTQYF.

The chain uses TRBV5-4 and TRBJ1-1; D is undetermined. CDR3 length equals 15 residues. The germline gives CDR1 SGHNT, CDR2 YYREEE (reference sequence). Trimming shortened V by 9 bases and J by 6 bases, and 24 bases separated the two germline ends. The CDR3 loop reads CATSFNGGIEAEAFF. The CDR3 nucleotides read TGTGCCACCTCATTTAATGGCGGGATTGAGGCTGAAGCTTTCTTT.